These 2 T cell receptor beta chains were sequenced from one sample in a study of blood T cell repertoires in COVID-19. TCRdb keeps only in-frame clones here, not all; method: immunoSEQ multiplex PCR. The sample comprises 35,000 to 45,000 clones, almost 90% of which are singletons, and approximately 3% rests with the top ten. Sequencing input: peripheral blood. These receptors originate from a man aged 50-60 years with active COVID-19.

The CDR3 loop is CASSFDRGYNQPQHF. DNA of the CDR3: TGTGCCAGCAGTTTCGACAGGGGATACAATCAGCCCCAGCATTTT. The chain links TRBV28 to TRBJ1-5; 8 nucleotides align to TRBD1. CDR1 and CDR2 from the germline V gene are MDHEN and SYDVKM. V lost 3 bases to trimming and J lost 3 bases; unmatched junction nucleotides: 4. This CDR3 spans 15 amino acids.

V and J are TRBV6-4 and TRBJ2-2; D gene unclear. V lost 4 bases to trimming and J lost 3 bases, with 9 bases between them. The CDR3 length is 14 residues. CDR1 and CDR2 from the germline V gene are MRHNA and SNTAGT. CDR3 residues: CASSASLDTGELFF. The CDR3 bases are TGTGCCAGCAGTGCCTCCCTTGACACCGGGGAGCTGTTTTTT.